This TCR beta chain comes out of a study of regulatory T cells in long-lasting Graves disease. Study-level information: Positive TSH receptor antibodies alongside over 5 years of antithyroid drugs were what marked Graves' disease as persistent.

This clonotype has ten or more counts. Specified time point: persistent/refractory GD, antithyroid drugs over 5 years with positive TRAb. Isolated PBMC RNA provided the starting material for the TCR library. CDR3-region Arm-PCR and iRepertoire HTBI primers produced the TCR beta libraries. TCRdb recomputed calls from the multiplex PCR reads with MiXCR, one row per CDR3 protein. The sample includes 350,000 to 450,000 distinct CDR3 sequences, roughly 25% seen only once; the top ten take around a quarter. The sequence was obtained from a woman aged 40-49 years with Graves disease. Specimen: peripheral blood mononuclear cells (PBMCs), collected when the disease was refractory, from a patient treated with antithyroid drugs.

The CDR3 DNA reads TGTGCCAGCAGTGTCGGGACAGGGCGGACCGGGGAGCTGTTTTTT. This gives the protein CASSVGTGRTGELFF. The chain couples TRBV12-3 or TRBV12-4 to TRBJ2-2; 9 bases match TRBD1. The trim removed 5 bases at V and 5 bases at J, leaving 6 bases unmatched. The CDR3 spans 15 residues.